These 16 T cell receptor beta chains were all obtained from the same sample, sequenced in a study of blood T cell repertoires in COVID-19 (dated by TCRdb to 2020 to 2022). The library came from the immunoSEQ multiplex PCR assay. Sourced from immuneACCESS, this table was stored by TCRdb with only in-frame sequences that have V and J called. A share of the clones is absent; for the studies checked, an unresolved V gene accounts for under half, and the remainder has no known explanation. The table for this sample lists fewer than 300,000 clones; 70% to 90% of them were counted only once. Over 9.5% of the sample belongs to the ten largest clones. Specimen: peripheral blood. The receptors originated from a woman in her twenties or thirties with COVID-19, enrolled during active disease.

V gene TRBV28 combines with J gene TRBJ1-2; tentative D call: TRBD1 (5 bases). CDR1 is MDHEN, CDR2 SYDVKM, per germline. V shed 1 base and J shed 6 bases, with 12 bases lying between them. This CDR3 is built from 14 residues. CDR3 nucleotide sequence: TGTGCCAGCAGTTTATCGGCCGGAGGGGATGGCTACACCTTC. This encodes CASSLSAGGDGYTF.

This CDR3 reads CASSLPGRAPLHF. CDR3 DNA sequence: TGTGCCAGCAGCTTACCCGGCAGGGCGCCCCTCCACTTT. V is TRBV11-2 and J is TRBJ1-6; TRBD1 might be the D (5 bases). The CDR3 consists of 13 residues. The ends were cut back, 2 bases at V and 13 bases at J, with 12 bases in the middle. The germline gives CDR1 SGHAT, CDR2 FQNNGV.

The gene calls are TRBV19 and TRBJ1-1; D gene unclear. Germline V gene data show CDR1 as LNHDA and CDR2 as SQIVND (reference sequence). This CDR3 region has 14 residues. Trimming stripped 0 bases from V and 11 bases from J, with 16 bases between. The CDR3 is CASSIDDRLRGAFF. CDR3 nucleotide sequence: TGTGCCAGTAGTATAGACGACCGTCTTAGAGGGGCTTTCTTT.

The chain couples TRBV19 to TRBJ1-4; tentative D call: TRBD1 (5 bases). This CDR3 spans 14 amino acids. Germline V lookup: CDR1 LNHDA, CDR2 SQIVND (reference sequence). V dropped 10 bases and J dropped 4 bases, with 16 bases sitting between them. CDR3 protein: CATARGVSNEKLFF. The CDR3 DNA reads TGTGCCACCGCGCGGGGGGTCAGTAATGAAAAACTGTTTTTT.

This chain connects TRBV4-1 to TRBJ1-5; no firm D call. Per germline, CDR1 MGHRA and CDR2 YSYEKL. The germline V and J ends were trimmed by 3 bases and 5 bases, with 8 bases remaining between them. There are 13 residues in the CDR3. Written as DNA, the CDR3 is TGCGCCAGCAGCCAGAACCGCGATCAGCCCCAGCATTTT. Amino acids: CASSQNRDQPQHF.

V is TRBV6-1 and J is TRBJ1-5, with 7 bases identical to TRBD1. Trimming at V came to 6 bases and at J to 1 base, leaving 6 bases not matched to a gene. The CDR3 totals 15 residues. Germline-derived CDR1 and CDR2 are MNHNS and SASEGT. The CDR3 loop reads CASSRDRDSNQPQHF. CDR3 DNA: TGTGCCAGCAGCCGTGACAGGGACAGCAATCAGCCCCAGCATTTT.

This rearrangement joins TRBV5-1 to TRBJ2-1, with D tentatively TRBD2 (6 bases). Deletions cut 5 bases from V and 10 bases from J, with 13 bases between. The CDR3 contains 12 residues. In germline, CDR1 is SGHRS, CDR2 YFSETQ. In nucleotides, the CDR3 is TGCGCCAGCAGTCCGGACTACGGCGAGCAGTTCTTC. Translation gives CASSPDYGEQFF. Together with reference TRBV5-1 and TRBJ2-1, the CDR3 gives the full variable domain: KAGVTQTPRYLIKTRGQQVTLSCSPISGHRSVSWYQQTPGQGLQFLFEYFSETQRNKGNFPGRFSGRQFSNSRSEMNVSTLELGDSALYLCASSPDYGEQFFGPGTRLTVL.

This clone appeared once. This chain links TRBV3-1 (or the pseudogene TRBV3-2) with TRBJ2-5; perhaps TRBD2 as D (7 bases). Germline V gives CDR1 LGHDT, CDR2 YNNKEL (reference sequence). CDR3 length equals 14 residues. V was cut by 5 bases and J by 5 bases, with 15 bases left in between. The CDR3 DNA follows: TGTGCCAGCAGCACCCGGGGGGCCGATGAGACCCAGTACTTC. Its translation: CASSTRGADETQYF.

The gene calls are TRBV12-5 and TRBJ2-5; tentatively, D is TRBD2 (6 bases). The CDR3 has 17 residues. The germline gives CDR1 LGHNT, CDR2 FRNRAP. V was pared by 1 base and J by 0 bases, with 15 bases between. DNA of the CDR3: TGTGCTAGTGGTTTGGGGACCCGGGACTCGTACCAAGAGACCCAGTACTTC. Translation gives CASGLGTRDSYQETQYF.

The rearrangement links TRBV2 to TRBJ1-1, with no clear D. This CDR3 is built from 15 residues. V was clipped by 0 bases and J by 0 bases, with 8 bases between them. Germline V gene sequence: CDR1 SNHLY, CDR2 FYNNEI. The CDR3 DNA reads as TGTGCCAGCAGTGAAGCTACAGCTATGAACACTGAAGCTTTCTTT. Encoded protein: CASSEATAMNTEAFF.

The chain has TRBV2 and TRBJ2-5, with D possibly being TRBD1 (6 bases). CDR1 is SNHLY, CDR2 FYNNEI, per germline. There are 13 residues in the CDR3. V was cut by 7 bases and J by 5 bases, with 14 bases left in between. This chain's CDR3 is CASKNRVGETQYF. CDR3 nucleotides: TGTGCCAGCAAGAACAGGGTGGGGGAGACCCAGTACTTC.

J is TRBJ1-2 and V is TRBV4-1, with TRBD1 identical over 9 bases. This CDR3 is 15 amino acids long. CDR1 and CDR2 (germline): MGHRA, YSYEKL. Germline trimming cut 3 bases from V and 4 bases from J; bases unmatched to any gene: 6. The CDR3 DNA follows: TGCGCCAGCAGCCATGAACAGGGGGCTGGCTATGGCTACACCTTC. Translating it yields CASSHEQGAGYGYTF.

The J gene is TRBJ1-2, the V gene TRBV6-5; weak D call: TRBD1 (5 bases). V lost 5 bases to trimming and J lost 0 bases, with 7 bases between them. The length of the CDR3 is 13 residues. Germline values: CDR1 MNHEY, CDR2 SVGAGI. The CDR3 sequence: CASSRGANYGYTF. In DNA, the CDR3 is TGTGCCAGCAGTAGGGGCGCTAACTATGGCTACACCTTC.

This rearrangement joins TRBV23-1 to TRBJ2-5; D might be TRBD2 (5 bases). TRBV23-1 qualifies as an ORF whose function is uncertain. Deletions cut 2 bases from V and 2 bases from J, with 18 bases between. The length of the CDR3 is 17 residues. CDR3 in amino acids: CASSQEGRKLVQETQYF. Written as DNA, the CDR3 is TGCGCCAGCAGTCAAGAGGGTAGGAAGCTCGTTCAAGAGACCCAGTACTTC.

The rearrangement joins TRBV29-1 to TRBJ2-5; TRBD2 is a possible D gene (6 bases). Looked up from germline, CDR1 is SQVTM and CDR2 is ANQGSEA. The CDR3 is made up of 10 amino acids. The germline V and J ends were trimmed by 6 bases and 7 bases, with 9 bases remaining between them. CDR3 coding DNA: TGCAGCGTCAGGGAGGCGACCCAGTACTTC. This codes for CSVREATQYF. The full variable domain, in which reference TRBV29-1 and TRBJ2-5 provide the parts outside the CDR3, is SAVISQKPSRDICQRGTSLTIQCQVDSQVTMMFWYRQQPGQSLTLIATANQGSEATYESGFVIDKFPISRPNLTFSTLTVSNMSPEDSSIYLCSVREATQYFGPGTRLLVL.

This chain uses TRBV6-5 with TRBJ2-5; D call uncertain. The CDR3 is 12 amino acids. The germline V gene encodes CDR1 MNHEY and CDR2 SVGAGI. Trimming shortened V by 6 bases and J by 2 bases, and 7 bases separated the two germline ends. The CDR3, as DNA: TGTGCCAGCAGGACAAGGCAAGAGACCCAGTACTTC. Translated: CASRTRQETQYF.